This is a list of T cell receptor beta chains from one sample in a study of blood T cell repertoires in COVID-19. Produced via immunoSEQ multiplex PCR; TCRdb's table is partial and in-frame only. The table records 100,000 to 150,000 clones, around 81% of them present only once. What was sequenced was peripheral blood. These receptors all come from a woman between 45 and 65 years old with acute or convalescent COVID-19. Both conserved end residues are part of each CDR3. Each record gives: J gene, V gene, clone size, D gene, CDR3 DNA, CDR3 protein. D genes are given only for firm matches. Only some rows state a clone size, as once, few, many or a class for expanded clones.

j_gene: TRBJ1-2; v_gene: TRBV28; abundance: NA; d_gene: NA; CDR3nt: TGTGCCAGCAGTTCCCCACAGGGTAACTATGGCTACACCTTC; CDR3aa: CASSSPQGNYGYTF
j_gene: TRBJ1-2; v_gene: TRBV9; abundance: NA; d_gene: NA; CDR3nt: TGTGCCAGCAGCGCGAGGGGGGCAGCGGGGAATCACTATGGCTACACCTTC; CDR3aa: CASSARGAAGNHYGYTF
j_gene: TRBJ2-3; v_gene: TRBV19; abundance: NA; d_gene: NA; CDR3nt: TGTGCCAGTAGTACAAATGCAGTTACAGATACGCAGTATTTT; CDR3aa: CASSTNAVTDTQYF
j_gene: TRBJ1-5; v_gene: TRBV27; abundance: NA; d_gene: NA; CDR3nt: TGTGCCAGCAGTTTAGACTTTAGGAGCAATCAGCCCCAGCATTTT; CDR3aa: CASSLDFRSNQPQHF
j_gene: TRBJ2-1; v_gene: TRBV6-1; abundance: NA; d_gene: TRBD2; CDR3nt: TGTGCCAGCAGTGAAGCAGCGGGATGGTACAATGAGCAGTTCTTC; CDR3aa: CASSEAAGWYNEQFF
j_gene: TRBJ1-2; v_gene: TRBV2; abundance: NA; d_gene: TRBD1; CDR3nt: TGTGCCAGCAGGGACGACAGGGGCACTGACTATGGCTACACCTTC; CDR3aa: CASRDDRGTDYGYTF
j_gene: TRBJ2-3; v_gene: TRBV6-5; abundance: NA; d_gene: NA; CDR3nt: TGTGCCAGCGCGATTGTACCTAGCACAGATACGCAGTATTTT; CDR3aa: CASAIVPSTDTQYF
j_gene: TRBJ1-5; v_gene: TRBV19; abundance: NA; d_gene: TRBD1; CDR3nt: TGTGCCAGTAGAGGGACAGTCATAGGCCCCCAGCATTTT; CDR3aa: CASRGTVIGPQHF
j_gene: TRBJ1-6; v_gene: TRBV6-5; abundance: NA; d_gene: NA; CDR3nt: TGTGCCAGCAGTTACGCCCAGGGGTCAAATTCACCCCTCCACTTT; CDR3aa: CASSYAQGSNSPLHF
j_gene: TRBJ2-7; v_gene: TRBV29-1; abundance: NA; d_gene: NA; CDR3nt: TGCAGCGTTGAAGTTACCCCGGGGGACGAGCAGTACTTC; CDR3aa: CSVEVTPGDEQYF
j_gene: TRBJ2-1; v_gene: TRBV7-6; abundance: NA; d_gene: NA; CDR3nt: TGTGCCAGCAGCTACCCGCTGGGGGCGTCCTACAATGAGCAGTTCTTC; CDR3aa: CASSYPLGASYNEQFF
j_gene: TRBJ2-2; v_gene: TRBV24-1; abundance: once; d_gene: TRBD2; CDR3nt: TGTGCCACCAGTGATTACTGGACTAGCGGGAGCACCGGGGAGCTGTTTTTT; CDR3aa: CATSDYWTSGSTGELFF
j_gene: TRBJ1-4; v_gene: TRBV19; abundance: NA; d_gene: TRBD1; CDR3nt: TGTGCCAGTAAGAGCGCGGGGACAGCCTATAGTGAAAAACTGTTTTTT; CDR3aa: CASKSAGTAYSEKLFF
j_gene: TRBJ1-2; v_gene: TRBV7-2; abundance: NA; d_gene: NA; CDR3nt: TGTGCCAGCAGTTCCCCTTCCAGGGGAGTCTATGGCTACACCTTC; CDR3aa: CASSSPSRGVYGYTF
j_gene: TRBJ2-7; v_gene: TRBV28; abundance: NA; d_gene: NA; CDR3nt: TGTGCCAGCAGTTTATATCGTAGCTCCTACGAGCAGTACTTC; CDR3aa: CASSLYRSSYEQYF
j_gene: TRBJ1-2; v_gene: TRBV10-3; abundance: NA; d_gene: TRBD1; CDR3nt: TGTGCCATCAGTGAGTCGACAGGGGAGGGTGGCTACACCTTC; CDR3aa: CAISESTGEGGYTF
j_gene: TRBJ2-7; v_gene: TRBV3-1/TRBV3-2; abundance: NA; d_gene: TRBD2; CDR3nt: TGTGCCAGCAGCCGGGGGGGTCACGAGCAGTACTTC; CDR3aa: CASSRGGHEQYF
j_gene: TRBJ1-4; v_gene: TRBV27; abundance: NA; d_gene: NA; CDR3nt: TGTGCCAGCAGTTTGTCCAGAAATGAAAAACTGTTTTTT; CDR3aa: CASSLSRNEKLFF
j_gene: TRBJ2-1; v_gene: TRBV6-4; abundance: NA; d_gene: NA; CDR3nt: TGTGCCAGCAGTGACGAGGGCTTTAGCTCCTACAATGAGCAGTTCTTC; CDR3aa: CASSDEGFSSYNEQFF
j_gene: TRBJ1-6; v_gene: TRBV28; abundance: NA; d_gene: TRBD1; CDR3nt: TGTGCCAGCACCCGGGACAGCGGTTCACCCCTCCACTTT; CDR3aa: CASTRDSGSPLHF
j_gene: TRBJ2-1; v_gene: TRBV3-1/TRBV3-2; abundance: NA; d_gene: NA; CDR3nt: TGTGCCAGCAGCCAAGATTGGTCTAGCCGGTACAATGAGCAGTTCTTC; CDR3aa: CASSQDWSSRYNEQFF
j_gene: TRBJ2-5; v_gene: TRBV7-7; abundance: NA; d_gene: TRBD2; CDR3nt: TGTGCTAGCAGTCGCAGTCTAGCGGACCAAGAGACCCAGTACTTC; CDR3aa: CASSRSLADQETQYF
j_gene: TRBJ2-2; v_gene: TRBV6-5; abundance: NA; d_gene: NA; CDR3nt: TGTGCCAGCAGTAATACAGGGAACACCGGGGAGCTGTTTTTT; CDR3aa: CASSNTGNTGELFF
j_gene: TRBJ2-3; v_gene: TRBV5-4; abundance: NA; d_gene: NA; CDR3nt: TGTGCCAGCAGCCGAAAGGGGGTAAACACAGATACGCAGTATTTT; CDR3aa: CASSRKGVNTDTQYF
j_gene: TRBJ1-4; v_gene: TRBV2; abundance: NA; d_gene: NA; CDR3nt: TGTGCCAGCAGTGATAGGGGTCGTGAAAAACTGTTTTTT; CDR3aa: CASSDRGREKLFF